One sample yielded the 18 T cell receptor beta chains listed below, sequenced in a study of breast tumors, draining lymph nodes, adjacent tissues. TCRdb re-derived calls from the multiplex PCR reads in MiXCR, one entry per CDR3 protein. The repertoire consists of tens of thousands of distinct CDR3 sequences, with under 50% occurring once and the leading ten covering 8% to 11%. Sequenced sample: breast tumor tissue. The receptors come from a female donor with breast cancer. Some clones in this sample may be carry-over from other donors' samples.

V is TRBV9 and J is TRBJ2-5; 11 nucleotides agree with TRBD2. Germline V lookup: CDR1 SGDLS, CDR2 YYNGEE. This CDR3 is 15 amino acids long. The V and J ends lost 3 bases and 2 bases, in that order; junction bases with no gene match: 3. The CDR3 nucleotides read TGTGCCAGCAGCGGTGGGACTAGCGGACAAGAGACCCAGTACTTC. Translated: CASSGGTSGQETQYF.

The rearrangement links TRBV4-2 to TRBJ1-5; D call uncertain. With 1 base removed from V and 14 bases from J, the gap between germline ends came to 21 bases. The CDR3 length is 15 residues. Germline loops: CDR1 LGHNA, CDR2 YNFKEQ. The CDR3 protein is CASSQVGAGGSYEHF. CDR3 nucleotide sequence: TGTGCCAGCAGCCAAGTAGGAGCGGGAGGATCCTACGAGCATTTT.

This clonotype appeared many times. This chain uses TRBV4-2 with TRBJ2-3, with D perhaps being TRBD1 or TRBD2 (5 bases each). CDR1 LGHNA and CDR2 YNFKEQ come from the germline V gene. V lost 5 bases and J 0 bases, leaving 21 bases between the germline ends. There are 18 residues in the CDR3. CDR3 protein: CASSGFYQGDLSTDTQYF. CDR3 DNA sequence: TGTGCCAGCAGCGGATTTTACCAGGGAGACCTAAGCACAGATACGCAGTATTTT.

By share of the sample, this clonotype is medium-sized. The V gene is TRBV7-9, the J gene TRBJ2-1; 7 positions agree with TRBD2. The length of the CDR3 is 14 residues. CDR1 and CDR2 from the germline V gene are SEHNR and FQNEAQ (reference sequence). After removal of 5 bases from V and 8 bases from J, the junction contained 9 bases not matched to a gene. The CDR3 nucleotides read TGTGCCAGCAGCGGACTAGTAGTTGGTCATGAGCAGTTCTTC. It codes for CASSGLVVGHEQFF.

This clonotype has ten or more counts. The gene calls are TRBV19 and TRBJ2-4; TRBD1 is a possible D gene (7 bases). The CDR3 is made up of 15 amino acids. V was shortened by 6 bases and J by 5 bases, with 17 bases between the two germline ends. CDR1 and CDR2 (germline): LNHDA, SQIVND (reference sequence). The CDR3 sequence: CASSGGTEGQNIQYF. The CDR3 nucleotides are TGTGCCAGTAGCGGAGGGACAGAGGGCCAAAACATTCAGTACTTC.

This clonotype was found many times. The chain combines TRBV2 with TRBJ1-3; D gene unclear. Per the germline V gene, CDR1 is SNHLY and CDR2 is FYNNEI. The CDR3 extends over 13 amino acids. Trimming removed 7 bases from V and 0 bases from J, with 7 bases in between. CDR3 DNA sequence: TGTGCCAGCAACGGTAACTCTGGAAACACCATATATTTT. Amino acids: CASNGNSGNTIYF.

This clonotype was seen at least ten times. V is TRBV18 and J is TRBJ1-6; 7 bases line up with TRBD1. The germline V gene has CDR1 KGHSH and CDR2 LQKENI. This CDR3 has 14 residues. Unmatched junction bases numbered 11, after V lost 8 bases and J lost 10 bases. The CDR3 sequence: CASPPGQIRSPLHF. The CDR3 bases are TGTGCCAGCCCCCCGGGACAGATTCGGTCACCCCTCCACTTT.

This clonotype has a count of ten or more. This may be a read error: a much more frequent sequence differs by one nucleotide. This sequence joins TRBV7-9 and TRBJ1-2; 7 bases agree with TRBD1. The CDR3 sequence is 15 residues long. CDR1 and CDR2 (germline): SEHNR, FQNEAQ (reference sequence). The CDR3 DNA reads TGTGCCAGCAGCTTAGGGGGCAGGGGGGCTGCAGGCTACCCCTTC. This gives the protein CASSLGGRGAAGYPF. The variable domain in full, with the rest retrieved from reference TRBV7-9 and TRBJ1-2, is DTGVSQNPRHKITKRGQNVTFRCDPISEHNRLYWYRQTLGQGPEFLTYFQNEAQLEKSRLLSDRFSAERPKGSFSTLEIQRTEQGDSAMYLCASSLGGRGAAGYPFGSGTRLTVV.

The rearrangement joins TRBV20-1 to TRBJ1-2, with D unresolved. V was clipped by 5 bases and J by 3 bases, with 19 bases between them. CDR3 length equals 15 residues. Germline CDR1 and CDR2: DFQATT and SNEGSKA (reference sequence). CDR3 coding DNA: TGCAGTGCTCAGGATCCAAGTAAGGGTGACTATGGCTACACCTTC. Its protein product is CSAQDPSKGDYGYTF.

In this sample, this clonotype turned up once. CDR3 sequence reads: CASSWGATPVYF. CDR3 in DNA: TGTGCCAGCAGTTGGGGGGCGACCCCAGTATATTTT. The chain couples TRBV6-2 or TRBV6-3 to TRBJ1-3; D is possibly TRBD1 (6 bases). The germline CDR1 and CDR2 sequences are MNHEY and SVGEGT. This CDR3 has 12 residues. Deletions cut 4 bases from V and 14 bases from J, with 15 bases between.

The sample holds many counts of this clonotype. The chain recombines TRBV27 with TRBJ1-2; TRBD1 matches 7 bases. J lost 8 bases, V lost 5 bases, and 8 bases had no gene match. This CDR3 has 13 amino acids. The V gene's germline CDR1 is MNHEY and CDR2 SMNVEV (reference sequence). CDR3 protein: CASSRQGDKGYTF. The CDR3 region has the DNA TGTGCCAGCAGTAGGCAGGGGGACAAAGGCTACACCTTC.

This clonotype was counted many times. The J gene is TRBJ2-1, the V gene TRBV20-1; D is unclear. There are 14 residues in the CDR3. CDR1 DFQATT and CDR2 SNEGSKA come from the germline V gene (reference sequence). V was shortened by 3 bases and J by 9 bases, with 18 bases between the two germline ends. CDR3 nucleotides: TGCAGTGCTAGTTGGGGTGCGGCTGACCCTGAGCAGTTCTTC. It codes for CSASWGAADPEQFF.

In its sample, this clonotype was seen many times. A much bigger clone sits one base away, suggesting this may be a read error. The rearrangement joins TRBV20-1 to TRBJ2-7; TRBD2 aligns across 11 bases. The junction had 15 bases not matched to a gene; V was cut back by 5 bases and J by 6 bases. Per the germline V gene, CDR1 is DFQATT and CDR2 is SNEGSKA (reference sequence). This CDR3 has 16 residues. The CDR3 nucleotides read TGCAGTGCTCCCAGGGTAGCGGGAGGGCCCTTGGGCGAGCAGTACTTC. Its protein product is CSAPRVAGGPLGEQYF.

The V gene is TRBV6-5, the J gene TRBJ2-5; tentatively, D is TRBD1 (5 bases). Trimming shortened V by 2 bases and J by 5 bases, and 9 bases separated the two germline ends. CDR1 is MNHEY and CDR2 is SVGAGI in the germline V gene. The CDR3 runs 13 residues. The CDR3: CASSYAGRETQYF. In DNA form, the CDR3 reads TGTGCCAGCAGTTACGCAGGGCGGGAGACCCAGTACTTC.

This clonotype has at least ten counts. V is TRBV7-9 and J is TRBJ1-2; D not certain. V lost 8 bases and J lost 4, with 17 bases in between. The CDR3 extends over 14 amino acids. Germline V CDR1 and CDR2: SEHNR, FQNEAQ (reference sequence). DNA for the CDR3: TGTGCCAGCGGCTACTCCGGGGAGGGCTATGGCTACACCTTC. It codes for CASGYSGEGYGYTF. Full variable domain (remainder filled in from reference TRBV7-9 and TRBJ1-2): DTGVSQNPRHKITKRGQNVTFRCDPISEHNRLYWYRQTLGQGPEFLTYFQNEAQLEKSRLLSDRFSAERPKGSFSTLEIQRTEQGDSAMYLCASGYSGEGYGYTFGSGTRLTVV.

DNA of the CDR3: TGTGCCAGCAGCGGGAAACCGGGGACAGGGTTAGGGTCACCCCTCCACTTT. This translates into CASSGKPGTGLGSPLHF. V usage is TRBV9 and J usage is TRBJ1-6; 9 bases fit TRBD1. After removal of 3 bases from V and 10 bases from J, the junction contained 14 bases not matched to a gene. This CDR3 spans 17 amino acids. In germline, CDR1 is SGDLS, CDR2 YYNGEE. The entire variable domain, with the rest obtained from reference TRBV9 and TRBJ1-6, is as follows: DSGVTQTPKHLITATGQRVTLRCSPRSGDLSVYWYQQSLDQGLQFLIQYYNGEERAKGNILERFSAQQFPDLHSELNLSSLELGDSALYFCASSGKPGTGLGSPLHFGNGTRLTVT.

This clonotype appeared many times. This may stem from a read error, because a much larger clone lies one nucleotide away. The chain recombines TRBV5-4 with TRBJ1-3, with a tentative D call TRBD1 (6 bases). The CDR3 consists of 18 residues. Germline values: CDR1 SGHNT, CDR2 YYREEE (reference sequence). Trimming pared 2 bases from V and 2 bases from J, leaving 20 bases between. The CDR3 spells CASSLSGAVLPPGNTIYF. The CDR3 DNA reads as TGTGCCAGCAGCTTATCAGGGGCCGTTTTACCGCCTGGAAACACCATATATTTT.

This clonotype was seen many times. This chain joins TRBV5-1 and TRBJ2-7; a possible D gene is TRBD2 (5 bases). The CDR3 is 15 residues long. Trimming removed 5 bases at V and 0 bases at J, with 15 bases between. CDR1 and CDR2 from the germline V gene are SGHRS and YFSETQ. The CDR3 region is CASRELLASSYEQYF. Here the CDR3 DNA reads TGCGCCAGCAGGGAATTGCTAGCCAGCTCCTACGAGCAGTACTTC.